This T cell receptor beta chain was sequenced for a study of vaccination and CD4 T cells after COVID-19. At the level of the study: Two of the convalescents were Hispanic, and convalescents were six males and four females. As a positive control, some control cultures were given a CEFX pool, while others were given an HIV-1 Nef pool or no peptide.

A remark on this clonotype: What it binds is not known.

An Oncomine TCR Beta short-read assay was used to sequence the DNA from cultured CD4+ T cells. Once CD4+ T cells had been cultured, genomic DNA was extracted from them. Each CDR3 protein is one row after TCRdb ran MiXCR on the PCR reads. This sample has more than 9,000 distinct CDR3 sequences; around three fifths occur once, and the top ten carry almost 35%. V was pared by 5 bases and J by 6 bases, with 17 bases between. Germline CDR1 reads LNHDA; CDR2 reads SQIVND (reference sequence). This CDR3 is built from 14 residues. Treatment reported: roughly ten-day PBMC culture with coronavirus spike peptide pools or control peptides (ViraFEST assay). PBMCs were cultured at around 2 million per well with 10 IU/ml IL-2 and around 10 ug/ml peptide pools.

The source of this sequence is a human donor who had recovered from COVID-19. Sequenced sample: CD4+ T cells from blood, cultured in vitro. This chain joins TRBV19 and TRBJ2-7, with a possible D match to TRBD2 (7 bases). CDR3 bases: TGTGCCAGTAGTCAAGGGGCGGGGGCGGCCGAGCAGTACTTC. Protein sequence: CASSQGAGAAEQYF.